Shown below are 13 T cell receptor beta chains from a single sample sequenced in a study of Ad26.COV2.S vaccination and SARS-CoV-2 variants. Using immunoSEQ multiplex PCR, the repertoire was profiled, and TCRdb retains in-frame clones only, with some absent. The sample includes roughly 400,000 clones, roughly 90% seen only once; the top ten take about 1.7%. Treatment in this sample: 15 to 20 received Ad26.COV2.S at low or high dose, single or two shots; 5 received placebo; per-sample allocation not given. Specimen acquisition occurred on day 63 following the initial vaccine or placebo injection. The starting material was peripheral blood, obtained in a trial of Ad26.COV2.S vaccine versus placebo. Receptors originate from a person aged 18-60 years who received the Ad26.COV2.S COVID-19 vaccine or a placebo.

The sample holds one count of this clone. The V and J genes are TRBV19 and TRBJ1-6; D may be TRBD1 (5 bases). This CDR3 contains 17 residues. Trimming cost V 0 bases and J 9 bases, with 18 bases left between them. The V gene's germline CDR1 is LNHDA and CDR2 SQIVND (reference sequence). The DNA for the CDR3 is TGTGCCAGTAGTATAGATCATACGGGGCTTGGGAGTTCACCCCTCCACTTT. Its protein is CASSIDHTGLGSSPLHF.

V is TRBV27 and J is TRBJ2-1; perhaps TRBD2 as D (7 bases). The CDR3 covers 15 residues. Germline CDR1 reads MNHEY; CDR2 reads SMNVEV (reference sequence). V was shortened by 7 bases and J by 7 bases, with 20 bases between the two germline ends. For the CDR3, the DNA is TGTGCCAGCACCCTGGGGGGGCCCTCGGGGAATGAGCAGTTCTTC. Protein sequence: CASTLGGPSGNEQFF.

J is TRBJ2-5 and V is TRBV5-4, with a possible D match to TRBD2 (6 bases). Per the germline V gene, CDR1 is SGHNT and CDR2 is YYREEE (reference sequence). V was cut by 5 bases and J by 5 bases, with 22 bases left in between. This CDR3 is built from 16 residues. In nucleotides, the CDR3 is TGTGCCAGCAGTCGGGACTGGGGCCAGCGTTGGGAGACCCAGTACTTC. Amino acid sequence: CASSRDWGQRWETQYF.

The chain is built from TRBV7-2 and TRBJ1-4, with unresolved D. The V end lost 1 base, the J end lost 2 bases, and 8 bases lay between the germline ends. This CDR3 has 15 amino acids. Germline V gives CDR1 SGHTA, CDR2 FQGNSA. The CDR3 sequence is CASSLGDETNEKLFF. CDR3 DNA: TGTGCCAGCAGCTTAGGGGATGAGACTAATGAAAAACTGTTTTTT.

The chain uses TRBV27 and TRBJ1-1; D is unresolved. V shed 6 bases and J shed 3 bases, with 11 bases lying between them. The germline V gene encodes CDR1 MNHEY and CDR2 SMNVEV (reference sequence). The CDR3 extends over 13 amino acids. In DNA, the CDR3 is TGTGCCAGCAGGGGATTGATGGACACTGAAGCTTTCTTT. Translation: CASRGLMDTEAFF.

The CDR3: CASSLKLQPNYGYTF. The CDR3 nucleotides are TGTGCCAGCAGCCTTAAGTTACAGCCGAACTATGGCTACACCTTC. V gene TRBV7-8 combines with J gene TRBJ1-2; D not resolved. The CDR3 is 15 amino acids. The germline gives CDR1 SGHVS, CDR2 FQNEAQ. Trimming pared 5 bases from V and 2 bases from J, leaving 15 bases between.

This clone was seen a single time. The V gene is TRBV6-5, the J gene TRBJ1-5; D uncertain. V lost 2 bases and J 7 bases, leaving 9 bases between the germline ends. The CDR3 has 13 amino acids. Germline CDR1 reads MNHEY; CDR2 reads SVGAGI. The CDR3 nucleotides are TGTGCCAGCAGTTACACCCCGGGGCAGCCCCAGCATTTT. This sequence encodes CASSYTPGQPQHF.

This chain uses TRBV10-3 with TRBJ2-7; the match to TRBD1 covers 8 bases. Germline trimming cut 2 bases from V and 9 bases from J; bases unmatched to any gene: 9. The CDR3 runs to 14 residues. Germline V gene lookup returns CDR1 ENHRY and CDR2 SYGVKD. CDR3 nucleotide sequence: TGTGCCATCAGTGAGGAAAACAGGGGGTATAGGCAGTACTTC. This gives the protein CAISEENRGYRQYF.

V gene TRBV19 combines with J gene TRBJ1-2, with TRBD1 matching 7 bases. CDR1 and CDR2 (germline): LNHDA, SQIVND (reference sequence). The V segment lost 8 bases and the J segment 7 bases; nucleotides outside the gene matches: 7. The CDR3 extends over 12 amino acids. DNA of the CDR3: TGTGCCAGTGGGGGAGGGGGCCGTGGCTACACCTTC. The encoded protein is CASGGGGRGYTF.

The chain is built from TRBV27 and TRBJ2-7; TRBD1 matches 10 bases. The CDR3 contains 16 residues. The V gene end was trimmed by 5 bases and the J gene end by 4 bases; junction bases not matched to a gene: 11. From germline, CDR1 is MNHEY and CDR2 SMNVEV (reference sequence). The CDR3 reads CASSPLGQGTPYEQYF. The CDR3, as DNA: TGTGCCAGCAGTCCCTTGGGACAGGGGACACCATACGAGCAGTACTTC.

This CDR3 reads CAWRLENTIYF. The CDR3 DNA follows: TGTGCCTGGAGGCTGGAAAACACCATATATTTT. V usage is TRBV30 and J usage is TRBJ1-3; no definite D call. CDR3 length: 11 residues. The V gene lost 3 bases and the J gene lost 6 bases, with 6 bases spanning the gap. Germline assignment: CDR1 GTSNPN and CDR2 SVGIG (reference sequence).

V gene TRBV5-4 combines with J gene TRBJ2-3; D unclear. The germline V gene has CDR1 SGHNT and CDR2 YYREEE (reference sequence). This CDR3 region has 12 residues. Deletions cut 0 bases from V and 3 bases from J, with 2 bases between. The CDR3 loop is CASSLDTDTQYF. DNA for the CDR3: TGTGCCAGCAGCTTGGATACAGATACGCAGTATTTT.

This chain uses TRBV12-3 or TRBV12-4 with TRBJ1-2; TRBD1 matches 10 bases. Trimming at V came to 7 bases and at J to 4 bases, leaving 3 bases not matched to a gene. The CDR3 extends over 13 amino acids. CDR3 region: CASIRTGGYGYTF. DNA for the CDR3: TGTGCCAGCATTAGGACAGGGGGCTATGGCTACACCTTC.